This T cell receptor beta chain appears in the sequencing data of a study of post-analysis software for immune sequencing data (dated by TCRdb to about 2015). Study-wide context: Disease courses on record covered relapsing-remitting, secondary progressive and progressive-relapsing multiple sclerosis, though some patients had no subtype annotation. The patient repertoires were set against roughly eleven previously published healthy control repertoires from donors whose ages ranged from roughly 6 to 26 years. A subset of samples was prepared in parallel using single-end sample barcoding, then pooled and co-amplified after Illumina adapter ligation. Paper-wide results and their limitations: Multiple sclerosis patients had significantly lower normalized Chao1 diversity than controls, a result that suggests substantial peripheral T-cell clonal expansion. The multiple sclerosis patient group was slightly younger than the control group. When samples were clustered directly using the F measure, samples prepared in the same batch co-clustered strongly, which prompted a batch-effect correction. Four to six TRBV segments, including TRBV5-6, TRBV5-1 and TRBV20-1, were significantly more frequent in patients than controls.

Library method: PCR. These reads were obtained on an Illumina HiSeq 2500. Unique molecular identifiers were incorporated into TCR beta cDNA libraries to reduce PCR and sequencing biases. Approximately 500,000 cDNA molecules were obtained for every 1 to 10 million input T cells, so each molecule roughly corresponded to one T cell. The same protocol used for the earlier healthy control dataset was applied to prepare and sequence the patient libraries. Samples belonging to the same batch were prepared together, multiplexed and sequenced on a shared HiSeq lane. Per the authors' processing: Raw barcoded reads were processed with MIGEC, and single-read molecular identifier groups were discarded before consensus assembly and CDR3 extraction. Clonotype tables were post-analysed with VDJtools, normalizing diversity by down-sampling all datasets to the smallest sample size. To correct batch-related cross-sample contamination, repertoire overlap clustering matched CDR3 amino acid sequences but not nucleotide sequences. In-frame beta chains were kept once TCRdb had trimmed the public reads at Q25 with fastp and called clones with MiXCR. Each record represents a unique CDR3 protein, reported with the most common genes and DNA among its rows. The V and J calls here are based on TCRdb, not the publication. The table for this sample lists roughly 730,000 distinct CDR3 sequences; 30% of them were counted only once. The leading ten clones occupy approximately 0.6% of the sample.

This clonotype turned up a few times. Its antigen target is currently unknown. Per-nucleotide qualities are absent, and no much larger clonotype sits a single base away. TCR beta repertoires were profiled from peripheral blood of more than ten young patients with multiple sclerosis to demonstrate the VDJtools post-analysis software. Multiple sclerosis patients were children and adolescents aged about 6 to 15 years. V loses 1 base at its end and J loses 1 base; junction bases beyond the gene matches: 10. From the cysteine up to the phenylalanine, the CDR3 has a length of 17 residues. The DNA shown is the 51-base CDR3, in frame from base 1. The germline V gene sets CDR1 to SGHRS and CDR2 to YFSETQ.

The rearranged segments are TRBV5-1 and TRBJ2-5, with TRBD1 identical over 7 junction bases. The sequence derives from a girl under 18 with multiple sclerosis. Sequences were obtained from blood. Read as DNA, the sequence is TGCGCCAGCAGCTTGCCTTCTGACAGGGCAGGCCAAGAGACCCAGTACTTC. Its protein is CASSLPSDRAGQETQYF.